One T cell receptor (beta chain) is described in this entry. Its antigen is still unknown. The data belong to a study of breast tumors, draining lymph nodes, adjacent tissues. Study-wide results and limits: Tumor TCR diversity was below lymph nodes but above nontumor tissue.

Each CDR3 protein is one row after TCRdb ran MiXCR on the multiplex PCR reads. The sample lists some 53,000 distinct CDR3 sequences, roughly 39% occurring once. The source of this sequence is a female donor with breast cancer. Some clones in this sample may be carry-over from other donors' samples. The source material was breast tumor tissue.

CDR3 DNA sequence: TGCGCCAGCAGAACAAAGTTGGGCAGGGTAAGCTCCTACGAGCAGTACTTC. Amino acid sequence: CASRTKLGRVSSYEQYF. V is TRBV5-1 and J is TRBJ2-7; perhaps TRBD1 as D (5 bases). Between the trimmed V and J ends, which lost 5 bases and 0 bases, there was a span of 21 bases. The germline CDR1 and CDR2 sequences are SGHRS and YFSETQ. This CDR3 comprises 17 residues.